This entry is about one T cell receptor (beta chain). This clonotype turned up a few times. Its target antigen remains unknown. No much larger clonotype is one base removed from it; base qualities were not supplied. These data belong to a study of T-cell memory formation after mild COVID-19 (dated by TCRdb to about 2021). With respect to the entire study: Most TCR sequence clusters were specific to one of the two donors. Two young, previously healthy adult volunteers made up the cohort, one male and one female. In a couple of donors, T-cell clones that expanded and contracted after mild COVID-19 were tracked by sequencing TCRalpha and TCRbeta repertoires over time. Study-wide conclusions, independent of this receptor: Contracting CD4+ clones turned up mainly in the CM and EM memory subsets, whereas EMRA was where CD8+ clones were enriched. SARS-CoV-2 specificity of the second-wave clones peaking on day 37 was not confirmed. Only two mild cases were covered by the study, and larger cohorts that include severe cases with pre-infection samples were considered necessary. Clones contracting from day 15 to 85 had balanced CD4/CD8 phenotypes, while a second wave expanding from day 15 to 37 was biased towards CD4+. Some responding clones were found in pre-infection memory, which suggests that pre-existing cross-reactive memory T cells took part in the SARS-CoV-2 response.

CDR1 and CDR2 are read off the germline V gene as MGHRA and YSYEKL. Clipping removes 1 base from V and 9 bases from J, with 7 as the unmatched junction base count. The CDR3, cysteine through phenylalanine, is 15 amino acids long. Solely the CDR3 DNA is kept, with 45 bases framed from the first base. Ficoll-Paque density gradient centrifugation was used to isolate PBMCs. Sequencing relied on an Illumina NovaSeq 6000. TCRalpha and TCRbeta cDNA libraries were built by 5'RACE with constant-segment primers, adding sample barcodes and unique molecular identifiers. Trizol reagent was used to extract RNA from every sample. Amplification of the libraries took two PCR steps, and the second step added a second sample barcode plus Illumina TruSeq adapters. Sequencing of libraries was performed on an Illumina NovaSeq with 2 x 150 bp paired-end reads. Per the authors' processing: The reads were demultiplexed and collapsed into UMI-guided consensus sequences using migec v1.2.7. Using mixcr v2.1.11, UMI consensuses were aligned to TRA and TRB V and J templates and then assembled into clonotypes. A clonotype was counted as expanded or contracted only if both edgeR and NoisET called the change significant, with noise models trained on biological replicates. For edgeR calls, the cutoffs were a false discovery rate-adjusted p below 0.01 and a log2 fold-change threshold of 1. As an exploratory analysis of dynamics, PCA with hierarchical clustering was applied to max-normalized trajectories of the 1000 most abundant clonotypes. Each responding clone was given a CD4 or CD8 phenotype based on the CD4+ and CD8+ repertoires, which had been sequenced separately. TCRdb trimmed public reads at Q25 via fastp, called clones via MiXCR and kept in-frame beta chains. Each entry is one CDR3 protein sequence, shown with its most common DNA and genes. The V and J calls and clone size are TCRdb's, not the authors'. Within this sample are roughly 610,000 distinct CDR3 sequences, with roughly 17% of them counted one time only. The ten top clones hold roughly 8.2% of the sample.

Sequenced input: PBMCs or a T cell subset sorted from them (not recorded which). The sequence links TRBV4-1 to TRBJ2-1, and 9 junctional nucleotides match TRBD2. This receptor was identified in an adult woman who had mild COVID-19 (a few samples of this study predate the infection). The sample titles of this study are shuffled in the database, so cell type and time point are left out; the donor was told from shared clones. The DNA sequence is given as TGCGCCAGCAGCCAAGGTGGCGGGGGGGCCGGTGAGCAGTTCTTC. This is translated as CASSQGGGGAGEQFF.